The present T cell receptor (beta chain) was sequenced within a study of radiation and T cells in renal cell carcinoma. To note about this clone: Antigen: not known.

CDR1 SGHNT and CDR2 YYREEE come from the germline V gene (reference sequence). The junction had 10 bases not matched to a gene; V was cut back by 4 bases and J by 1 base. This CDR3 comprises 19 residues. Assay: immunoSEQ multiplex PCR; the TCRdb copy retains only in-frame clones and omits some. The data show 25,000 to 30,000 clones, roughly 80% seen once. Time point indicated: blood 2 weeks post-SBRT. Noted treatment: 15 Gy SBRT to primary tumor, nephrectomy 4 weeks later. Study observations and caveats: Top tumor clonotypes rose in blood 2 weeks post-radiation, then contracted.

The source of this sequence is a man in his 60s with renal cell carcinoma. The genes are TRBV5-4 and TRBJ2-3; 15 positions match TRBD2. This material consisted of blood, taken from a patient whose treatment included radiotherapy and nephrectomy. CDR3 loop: CASSARTSGRVVGTDTQYF. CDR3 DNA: TGTGCCAGCAGCGCCCGGACTAGCGGGAGGGTTGTGGGCACAGATACGCAGTATTTT.